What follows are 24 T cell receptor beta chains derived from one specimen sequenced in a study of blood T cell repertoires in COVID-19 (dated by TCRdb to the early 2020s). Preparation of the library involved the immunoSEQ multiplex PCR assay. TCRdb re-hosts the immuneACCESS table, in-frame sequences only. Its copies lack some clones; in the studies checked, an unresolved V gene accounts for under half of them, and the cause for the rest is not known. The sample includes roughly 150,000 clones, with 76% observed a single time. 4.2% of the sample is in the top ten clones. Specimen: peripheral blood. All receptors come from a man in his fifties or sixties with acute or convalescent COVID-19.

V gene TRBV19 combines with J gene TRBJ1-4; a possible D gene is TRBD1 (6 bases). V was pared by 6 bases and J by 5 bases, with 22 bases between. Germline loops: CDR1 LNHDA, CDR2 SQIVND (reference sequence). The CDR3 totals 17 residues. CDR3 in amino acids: CASRIQGPMDGNEKLFF. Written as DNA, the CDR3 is TGTGCCAGTAGAATACAGGGTCCGATGGATGGAAATGAAAAACTGTTTTTT.

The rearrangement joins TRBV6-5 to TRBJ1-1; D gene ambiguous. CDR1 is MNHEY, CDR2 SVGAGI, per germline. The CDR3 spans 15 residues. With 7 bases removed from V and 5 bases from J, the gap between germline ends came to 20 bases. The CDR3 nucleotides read TGTGCCAGCAACATGAACGTCGAGGGTGAAACTGAAGCTTTCTTT. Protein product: CASNMNVEGETEAFF.

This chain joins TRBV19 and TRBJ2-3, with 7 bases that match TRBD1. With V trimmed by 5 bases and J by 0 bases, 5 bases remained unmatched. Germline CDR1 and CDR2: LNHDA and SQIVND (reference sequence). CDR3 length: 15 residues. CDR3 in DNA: TGTGCCAGTAGTGAACGGGACAGCAGCACAGATACGCAGTATTTT. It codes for CASSERDSSTDTQYF. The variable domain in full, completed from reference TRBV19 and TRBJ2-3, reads DGGITQSPKYLFRKEGQNVTLSCEQNLNHDAMYWYRQDPGQGLRLIYYSQIVNDFQKGDIAEGYSVSREKKESFPLTVTSAQKNPTAFYLCASSERDSSTDTQYFGPGTRLTVL.

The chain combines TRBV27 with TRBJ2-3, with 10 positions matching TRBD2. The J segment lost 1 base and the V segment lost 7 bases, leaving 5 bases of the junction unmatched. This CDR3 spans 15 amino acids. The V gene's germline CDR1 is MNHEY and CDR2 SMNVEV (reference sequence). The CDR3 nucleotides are TGTGCCAGCAAAAAGCGGGAGGGGGGCACAGATACGCAGTATTTT. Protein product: CASKKREGGTDTQYF.

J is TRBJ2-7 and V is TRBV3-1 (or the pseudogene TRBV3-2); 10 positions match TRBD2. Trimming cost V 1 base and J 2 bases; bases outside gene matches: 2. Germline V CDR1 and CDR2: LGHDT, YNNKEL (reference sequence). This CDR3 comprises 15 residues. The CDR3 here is CASSQGSGRAYEQYF. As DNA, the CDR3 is TGTGCCAGCAGCCAAGGGAGCGGGAGGGCCTACGAGCAGTACTTC.

The DNA for the CDR3 is TGCGCCAGCAGCTTCACTGACAGTAATGGCTACACCTTC. Amino acid sequence: CASSFTDSNGYTF. This chain joins TRBV5-1 and TRBJ1-2; possible D gene TRBD1, 5 bases. This CDR3 region has 13 residues. The germline V gene has CDR1 SGHRS and CDR2 YFSETQ. The V end lost 2 bases, the J end lost 6 bases, and 11 bases lay between the germline ends.

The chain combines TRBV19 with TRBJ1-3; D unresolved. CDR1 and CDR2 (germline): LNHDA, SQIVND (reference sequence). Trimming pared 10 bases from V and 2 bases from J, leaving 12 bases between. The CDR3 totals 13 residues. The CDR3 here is CATREVPGNTIYF. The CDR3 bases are TGTGCCACCAGAGAGGTACCTGGAAACACCATATATTTT.

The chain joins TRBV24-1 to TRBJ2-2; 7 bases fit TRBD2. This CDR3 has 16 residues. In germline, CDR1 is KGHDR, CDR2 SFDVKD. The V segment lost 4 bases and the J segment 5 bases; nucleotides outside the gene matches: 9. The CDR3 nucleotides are TGTGCCACCAGTGACCCCGGACTAGTTGGGACCGGGGAGCTGTTTTTT. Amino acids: CATSDPGLVGTGELFF.

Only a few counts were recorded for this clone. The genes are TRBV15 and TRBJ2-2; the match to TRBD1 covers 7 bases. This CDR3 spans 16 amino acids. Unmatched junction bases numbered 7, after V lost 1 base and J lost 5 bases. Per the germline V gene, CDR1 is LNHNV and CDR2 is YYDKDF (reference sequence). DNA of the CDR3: TGTGCCACCAGCAGAGGACCAGAGGACAGGACCGGGGAGCTGTTTTTT. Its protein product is CATSRGPEDRTGELFF.

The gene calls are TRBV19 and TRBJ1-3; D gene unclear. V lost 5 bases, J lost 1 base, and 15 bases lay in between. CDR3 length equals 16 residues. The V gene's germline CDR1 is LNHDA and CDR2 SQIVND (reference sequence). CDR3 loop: CASSPGSGSSGNTIYF. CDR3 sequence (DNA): TGTGCCAGTAGTCCCGGGAGCGGGTCTTCTGGAAACACCATATATTTT. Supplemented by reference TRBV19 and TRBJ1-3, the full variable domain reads DGGITQSPKYLFRKEGQNVTLSCEQNLNHDAMYWYRQDPGQGLRLIYYSQIVNDFQKGDIAEGYSVSREKKESFPLTVTSAQKNPTAFYLCASSPGSGSSGNTIYFGEGSWLTVV.

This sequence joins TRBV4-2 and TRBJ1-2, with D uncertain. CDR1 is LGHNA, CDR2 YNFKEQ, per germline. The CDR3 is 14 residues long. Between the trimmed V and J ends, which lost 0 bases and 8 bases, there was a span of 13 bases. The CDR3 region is CASSQDSMNAGYTF. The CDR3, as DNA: TGTGCCAGCAGCCAAGATTCTATGAATGCCGGCTACACCTTC.

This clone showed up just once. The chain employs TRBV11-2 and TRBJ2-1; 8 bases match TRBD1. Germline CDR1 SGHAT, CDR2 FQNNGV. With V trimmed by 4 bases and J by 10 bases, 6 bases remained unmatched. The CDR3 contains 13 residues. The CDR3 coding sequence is TGTGCCAGCAGCTCCGACAGGGGTCGGGAGCAGTTCTTC. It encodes CASSSDRGREQFF.

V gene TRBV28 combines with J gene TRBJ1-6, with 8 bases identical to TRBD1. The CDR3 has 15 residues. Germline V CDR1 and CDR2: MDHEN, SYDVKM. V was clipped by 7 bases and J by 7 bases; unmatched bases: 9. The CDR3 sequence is CASTKTGQENSPLHF. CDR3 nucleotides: TGTGCCAGCACGAAAACGGGACAGGAAAATTCACCCCTCCACTTT.

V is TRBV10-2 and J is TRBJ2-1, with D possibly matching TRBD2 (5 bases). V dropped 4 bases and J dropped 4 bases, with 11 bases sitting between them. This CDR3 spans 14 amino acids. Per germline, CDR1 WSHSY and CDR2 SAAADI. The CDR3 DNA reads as TGCGCCAGCAGTGCGCTAGCAGGATACAATGAGCAGTTCTTC. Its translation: CASSALAGYNEQFF.

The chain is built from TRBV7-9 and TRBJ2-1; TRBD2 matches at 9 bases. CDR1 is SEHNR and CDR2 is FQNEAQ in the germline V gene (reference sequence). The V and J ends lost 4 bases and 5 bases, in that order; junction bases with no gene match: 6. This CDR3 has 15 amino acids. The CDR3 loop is CASSSGLASHNEQFF. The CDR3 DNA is TGTGCCAGCAGCTCGGGACTAGCTTCCCACAATGAGCAGTTCTTC.

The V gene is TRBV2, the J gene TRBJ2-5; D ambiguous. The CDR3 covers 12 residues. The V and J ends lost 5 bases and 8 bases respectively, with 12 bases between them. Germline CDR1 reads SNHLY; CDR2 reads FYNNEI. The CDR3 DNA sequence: TGTGCCAGCAGTTCCGACCGGAGAACCCAGTACTTC. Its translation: CASSSDRRTQYF.

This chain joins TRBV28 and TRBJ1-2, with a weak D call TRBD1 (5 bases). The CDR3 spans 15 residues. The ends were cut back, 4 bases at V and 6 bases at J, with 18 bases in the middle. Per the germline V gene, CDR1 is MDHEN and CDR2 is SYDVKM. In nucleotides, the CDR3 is TGTGCCAGCAGTTACCGGGACCGGGGGATCCATGGCTACACCTTC. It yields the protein CASSYRDRGIHGYTF.

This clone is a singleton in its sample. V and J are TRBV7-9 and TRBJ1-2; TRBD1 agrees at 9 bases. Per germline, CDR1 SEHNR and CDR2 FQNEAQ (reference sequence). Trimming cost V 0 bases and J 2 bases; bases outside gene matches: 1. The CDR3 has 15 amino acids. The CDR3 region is CASSLATGGNYGYTF. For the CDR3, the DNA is TGTGCCAGCAGCTTAGCTACAGGGGGCAACTATGGCTACACCTTC.

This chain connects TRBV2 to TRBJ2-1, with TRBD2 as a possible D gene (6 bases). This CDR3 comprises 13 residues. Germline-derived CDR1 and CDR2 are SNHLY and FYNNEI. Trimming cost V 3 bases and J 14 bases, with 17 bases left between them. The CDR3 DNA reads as TGTGCCAGCAGTGAGTCCCCTAGGAGGGCGGAGTTCTTC. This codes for CASSESPRRAEFF.

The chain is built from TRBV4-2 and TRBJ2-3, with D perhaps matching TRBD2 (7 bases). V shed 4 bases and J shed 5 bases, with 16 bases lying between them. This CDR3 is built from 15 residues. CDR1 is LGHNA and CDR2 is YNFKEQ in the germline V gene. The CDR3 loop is CASSPMGGAGDTQYF. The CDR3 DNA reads TGTGCCAGCAGCCCCATGGGGGGGGCGGGAGATACGCAGTATTTT.

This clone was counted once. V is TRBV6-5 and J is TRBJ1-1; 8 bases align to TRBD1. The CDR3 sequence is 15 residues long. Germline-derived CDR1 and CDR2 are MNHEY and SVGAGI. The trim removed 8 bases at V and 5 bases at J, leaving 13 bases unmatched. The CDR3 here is CASFGEFQGATEAFF. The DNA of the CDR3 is TGTGCCAGCTTCGGAGAGTTCCAGGGGGCTACTGAAGCTTTCTTT.

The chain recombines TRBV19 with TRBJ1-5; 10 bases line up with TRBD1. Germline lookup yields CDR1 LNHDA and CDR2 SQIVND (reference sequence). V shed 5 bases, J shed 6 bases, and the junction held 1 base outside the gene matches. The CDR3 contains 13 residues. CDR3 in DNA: TGTGCCAGTAGTGGGACAGGGGTTCAGCCCCAGCATTTT. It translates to CASSGTGVQPQHF.

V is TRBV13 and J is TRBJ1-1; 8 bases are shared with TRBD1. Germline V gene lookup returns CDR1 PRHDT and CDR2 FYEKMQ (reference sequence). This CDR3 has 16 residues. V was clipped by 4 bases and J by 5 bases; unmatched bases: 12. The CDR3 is CASSSQTGEGGTEAFF. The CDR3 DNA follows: TGTGCCAGCAGCTCCCAGACAGGGGAGGGGGGGACTGAAGCTTTCTTT.

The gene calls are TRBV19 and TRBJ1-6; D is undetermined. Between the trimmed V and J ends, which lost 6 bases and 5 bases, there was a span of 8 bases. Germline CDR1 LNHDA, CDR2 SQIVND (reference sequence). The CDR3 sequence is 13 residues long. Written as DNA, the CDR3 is TGTGCCAGTAGCGGACTTCATAATTCACCCCTCCACTTT. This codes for CASSGLHNSPLHF.